This TCR beta chain was captured by sequencing in a study of CD8 T cells in ankylosing spondylitis. The study's findings and limits: Within ankylosing spondylitis blood, a TCR beta motif made up of under 10 highly homologous variants appeared to be characteristic. Reportedly, matched ankylosing spondylitis synovial fluid was significantly enriched for disease-linked clones.

CDR1 is SQVTM, CDR2 ANQGSEA, per germline. J lost 4 bases, V lost 4 bases, and 5 bases had no gene match. The CDR3 runs 15 residues. This clonotype was seen ten or more times. Antigen: not known. TCRdb redid the calling of the 5' RACE reads with MiXCR, one entry per CDR3 protein. The profile shows fewer than 200,000 distinct CDR3 sequences, roughly 18% of them singletons. The rearrangement joins TRBV29-1 to TRBJ2-1; 12 positions match TRBD1. The source is a male donor aged 10 to 35 with ankylosing spondylitis or in good health (not recorded which). Sequencing used blood, either unsorted or a sorted T cell fraction (not recorded which). CDR3 in amino acids: CSVAPGQGAYNEQFF. CDR3 bases: TGCAGCGTTGCCCCGGGACAGGGGGCGTACAATGAGCAGTTCTTC.